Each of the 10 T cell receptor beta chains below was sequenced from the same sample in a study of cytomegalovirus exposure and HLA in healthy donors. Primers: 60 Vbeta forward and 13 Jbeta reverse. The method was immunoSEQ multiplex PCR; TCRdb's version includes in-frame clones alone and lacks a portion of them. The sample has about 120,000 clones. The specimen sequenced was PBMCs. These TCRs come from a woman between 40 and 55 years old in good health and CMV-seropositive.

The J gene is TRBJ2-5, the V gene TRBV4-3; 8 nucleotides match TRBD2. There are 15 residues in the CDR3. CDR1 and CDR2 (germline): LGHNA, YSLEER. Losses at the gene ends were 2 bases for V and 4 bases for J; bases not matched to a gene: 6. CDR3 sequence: CASSQSSGLRETQYF. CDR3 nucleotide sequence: TGCGCCAGCAGCCAATCTAGCGGGCTCAGAGAGACCCAGTACTTC.

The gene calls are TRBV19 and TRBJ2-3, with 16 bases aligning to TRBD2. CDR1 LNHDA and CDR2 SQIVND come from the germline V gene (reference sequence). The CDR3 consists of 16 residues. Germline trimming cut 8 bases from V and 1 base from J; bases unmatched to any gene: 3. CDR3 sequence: CASGTSGRGGTDTQYF. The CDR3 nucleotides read TGTGCCAGTGGGACTAGCGGGAGGGGCGGCACAGATACGCAGTATTTT. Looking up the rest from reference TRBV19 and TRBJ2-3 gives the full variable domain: DGGITQSPKYLFRKEGQNVTLSCEQNLNHDAMYWYRQDPGQGLRLIYYSQIVNDFQKGDIAEGYSVSREKKESFPLTVTSAQKNPTAFYLCASGTSGRGGTDTQYFGPGTRLTVL.

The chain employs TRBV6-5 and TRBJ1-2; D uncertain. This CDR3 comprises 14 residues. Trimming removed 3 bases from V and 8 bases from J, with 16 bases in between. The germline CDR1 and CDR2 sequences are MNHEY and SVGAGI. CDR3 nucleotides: TGTGCCAGCAGTTATGCCACCGCGGCCGACGGCTACACCTTC. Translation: CASSYATAADGYTF.

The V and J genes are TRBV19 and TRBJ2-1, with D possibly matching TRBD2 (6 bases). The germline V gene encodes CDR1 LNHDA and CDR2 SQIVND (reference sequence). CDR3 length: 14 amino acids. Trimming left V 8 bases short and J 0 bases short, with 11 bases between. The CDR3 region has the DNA TGTGCCAGTCTTCCGGGAGACTCCTACAATGAGCAGTTCTTC. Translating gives CASLPGDSYNEQFF.

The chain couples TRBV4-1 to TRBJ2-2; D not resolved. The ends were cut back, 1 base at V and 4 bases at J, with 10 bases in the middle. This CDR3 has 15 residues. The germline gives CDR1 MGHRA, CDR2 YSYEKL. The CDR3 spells CASSQVTPGTGELFF. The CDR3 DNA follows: TGCGCCAGCAGCCAAGTCACCCCGGGCACCGGGGAGCTGTTTTTT.

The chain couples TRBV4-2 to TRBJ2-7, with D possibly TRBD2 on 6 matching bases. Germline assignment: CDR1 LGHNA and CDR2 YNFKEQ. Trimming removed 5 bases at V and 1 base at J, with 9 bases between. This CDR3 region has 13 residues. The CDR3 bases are TGTGCCAGCAGCTTTAGCGGTTCCTACGAGCAGTACTTC. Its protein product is CASSFSGSYEQYF.

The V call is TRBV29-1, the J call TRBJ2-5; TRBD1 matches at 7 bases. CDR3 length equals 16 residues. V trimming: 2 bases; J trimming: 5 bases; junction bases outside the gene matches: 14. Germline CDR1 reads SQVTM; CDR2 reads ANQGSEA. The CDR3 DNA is TGCAGCGTTGAACCTTCGACAGGGCCAGAGGGGGAGACCCAGTACTTC. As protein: CSVEPSTGPEGETQYF.

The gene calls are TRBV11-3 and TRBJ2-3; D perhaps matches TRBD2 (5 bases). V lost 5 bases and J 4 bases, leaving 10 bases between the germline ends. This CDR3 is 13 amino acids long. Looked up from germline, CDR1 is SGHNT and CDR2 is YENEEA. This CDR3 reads CASSSREADTQYF. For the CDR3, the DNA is TGTGCCAGCAGCAGCCGGGAAGCAGATACGCAGTATTTT.

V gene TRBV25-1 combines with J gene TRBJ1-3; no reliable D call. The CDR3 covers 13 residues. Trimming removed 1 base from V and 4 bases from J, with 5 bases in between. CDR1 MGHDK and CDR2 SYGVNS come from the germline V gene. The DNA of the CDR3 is TGTGCCAGCAGTGAATTTTCGGGAAACACCATATATTTT. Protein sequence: CASSEFSGNTIYF.

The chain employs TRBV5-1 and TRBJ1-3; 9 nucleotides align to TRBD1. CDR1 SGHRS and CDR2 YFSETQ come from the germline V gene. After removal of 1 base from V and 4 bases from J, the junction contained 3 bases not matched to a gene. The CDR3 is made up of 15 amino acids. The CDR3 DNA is TGCGCCAGCAGCTTGCAGGGACAGGGCGGAAACACCATATATTTT. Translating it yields CASSLQGQGGNTIYF.